The 3 T cell receptor beta chains listed next were all sequenced from one sample in a study of T-cell reconstitution after alpha-beta-depleted transplantation in children. Using unique molecular identifiers, the investigators prepared the TCRbeta library. TCRdb reprocessed the PCR reads via MiXCR and lists one record per CDR3 protein. Among approximately 6,800 distinct CDR3 sequences listed, roughly 4.8% were seen once. Sequencing used PBMCs, mostly from graft donor cells, obtained 180 days after TCRalphabeta/CD19-depleted stem cell transplant. The receptor set was obtained from a child in the first two years of life who had a stem cell transplant for acute myeloid leukemia, so the T cells may come from the graft donor.

This clonotype showed up many times. V gene TRBV2 combines with J gene TRBJ2-5, with a tentative D call TRBD2 (6 bases). This CDR3 is built from 14 residues. Trimming pared 4 bases from V and 2 bases from J, leaving 11 bases between. Germline CDR1 and CDR2: SNHLY and FYNNEI. The CDR3 reads CASSVGRVQETQYF. CDR3 nucleotide sequence: TGTGCCAGCAGTGTCGGGAGAGTTCAAGAGACCCAGTACTTC.

By its share, this clonotype is medium-sized. This chain links TRBV7-2 with TRBJ2-2, with D perhaps matching TRBD2 (5 bases). This CDR3 is built from 14 residues. Germline-derived CDR1 and CDR2 are SGHTA and FQGNSA. V lost 4 bases and J 3 bases, leaving 9 bases between the germline ends. The CDR3 loop reads CASSYGVHTGELFF. CDR3 bases: TGTGCCAGCAGCTACGGGGTACACACCGGGGAGCTGTTTTTT.

This clonotype was seen many times. The genes are TRBV4-2 and TRBJ2-2, with D perhaps TRBD2 (5 bases). The V end lost 4 bases, the J end lost 1 base, and 10 bases lay between the germline ends. The CDR3 loop spans 15 amino acids. Germline CDR1 is LGHNA and CDR2 is YNFKEQ. CDR3 amino acids: CASSREWRNTGELFF. The CDR3 nucleotides are TGTGCCAGCAGCCGGGAGTGGAGGAACACCGGGGAGCTGTTTTTT.